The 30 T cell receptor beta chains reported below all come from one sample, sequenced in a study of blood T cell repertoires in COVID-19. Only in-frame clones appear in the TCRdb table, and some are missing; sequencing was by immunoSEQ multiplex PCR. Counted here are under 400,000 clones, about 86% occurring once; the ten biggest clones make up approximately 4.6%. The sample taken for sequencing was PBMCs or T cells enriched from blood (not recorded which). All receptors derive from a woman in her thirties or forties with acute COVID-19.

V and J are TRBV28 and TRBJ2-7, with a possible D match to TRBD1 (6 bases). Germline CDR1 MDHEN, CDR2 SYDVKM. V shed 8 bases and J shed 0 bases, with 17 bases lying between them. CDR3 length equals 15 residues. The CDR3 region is CASESNRVYSYEQYF. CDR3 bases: TGTGCCAGCGAATCCAACAGGGTCTACTCCTACGAGCAGTACTTC.

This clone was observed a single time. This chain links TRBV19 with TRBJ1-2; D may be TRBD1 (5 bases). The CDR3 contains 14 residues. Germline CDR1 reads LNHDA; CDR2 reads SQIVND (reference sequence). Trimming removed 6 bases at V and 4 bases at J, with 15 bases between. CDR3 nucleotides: TGTGCCAGTAGACCGACAGAAGATCTCTATGGCTACACCTTC. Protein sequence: CASRPTEDLYGYTF.

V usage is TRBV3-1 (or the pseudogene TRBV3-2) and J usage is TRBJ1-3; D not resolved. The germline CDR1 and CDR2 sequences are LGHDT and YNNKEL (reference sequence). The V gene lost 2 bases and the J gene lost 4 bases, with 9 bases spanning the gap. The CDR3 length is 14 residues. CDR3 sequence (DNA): TGTGCCAGCAGCCAACCGGGATCAGGAAACACCATATATTTT. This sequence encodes CASSQPGSGNTIYF.

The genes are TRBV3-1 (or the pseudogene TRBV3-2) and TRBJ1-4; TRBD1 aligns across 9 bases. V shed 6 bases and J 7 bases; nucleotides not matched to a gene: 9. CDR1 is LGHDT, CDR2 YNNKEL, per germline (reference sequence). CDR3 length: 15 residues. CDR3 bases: TGTGCCAGCAGTCCTAGGGACAGGGCCGGTGAAAAACTGTTTTTT. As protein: CASSPRDRAGEKLFF.

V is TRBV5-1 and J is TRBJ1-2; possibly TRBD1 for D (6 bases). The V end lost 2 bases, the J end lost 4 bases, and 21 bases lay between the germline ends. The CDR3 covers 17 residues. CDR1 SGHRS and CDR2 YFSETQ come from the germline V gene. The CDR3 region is CASSLQFRGRDLYGYTF. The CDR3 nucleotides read TGCGCCAGCAGCTTACAATTCAGGGGTAGAGACCTCTATGGCTACACCTTC.

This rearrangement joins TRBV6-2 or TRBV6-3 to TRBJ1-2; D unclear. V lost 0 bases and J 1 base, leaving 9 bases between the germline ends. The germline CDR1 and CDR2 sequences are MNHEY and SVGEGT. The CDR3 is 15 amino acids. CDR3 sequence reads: CASSYSRGFNYGYTF. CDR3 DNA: TGTGCCAGCAGTTACTCCCGCGGTTTTAACTATGGCTACACCTTC.

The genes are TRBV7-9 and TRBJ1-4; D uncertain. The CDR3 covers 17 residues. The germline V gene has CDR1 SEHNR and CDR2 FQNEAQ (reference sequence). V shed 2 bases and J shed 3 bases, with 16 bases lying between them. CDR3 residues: CASSLLPGIAANEKLFF. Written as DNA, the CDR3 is TGTGCCAGCAGCTTACTCCCGGGGATTGCGGCTAATGAAAAACTGTTTTTT.

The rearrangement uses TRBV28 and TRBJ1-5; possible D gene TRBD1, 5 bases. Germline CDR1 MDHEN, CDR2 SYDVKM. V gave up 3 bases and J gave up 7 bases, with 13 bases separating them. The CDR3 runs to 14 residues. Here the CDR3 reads CASSFSGKGQPQHF. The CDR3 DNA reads TGTGCCAGCAGTTTTTCAGGGAAAGGGCAGCCCCAGCATTTT.

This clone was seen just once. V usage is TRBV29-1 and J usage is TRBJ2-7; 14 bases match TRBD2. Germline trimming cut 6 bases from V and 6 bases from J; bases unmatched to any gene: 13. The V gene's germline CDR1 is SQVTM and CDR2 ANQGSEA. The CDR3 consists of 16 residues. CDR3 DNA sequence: TGCAGCGTACGCCCCGGGACTAGCGGGAGTGGCAGCGAGCAGTACTTC. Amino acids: CSVRPGTSGSGSEQYF.

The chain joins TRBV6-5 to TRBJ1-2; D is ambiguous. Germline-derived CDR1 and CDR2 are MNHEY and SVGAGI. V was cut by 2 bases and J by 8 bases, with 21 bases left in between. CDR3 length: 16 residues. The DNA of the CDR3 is TGTGCCAGCAGTTACATAGCGGCAGGCCAGTCCTGGGGCTACACCTTC. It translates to CASSYIAAGQSWGYTF.

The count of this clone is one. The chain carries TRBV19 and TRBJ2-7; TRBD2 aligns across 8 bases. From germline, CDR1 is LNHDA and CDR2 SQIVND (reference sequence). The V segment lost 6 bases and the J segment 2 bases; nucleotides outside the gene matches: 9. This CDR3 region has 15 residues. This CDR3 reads CASRISGSATYEQYF. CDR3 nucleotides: TGTGCCAGTAGGATAAGCGGGAGCGCTACCTACGAGCAGTACTTC.

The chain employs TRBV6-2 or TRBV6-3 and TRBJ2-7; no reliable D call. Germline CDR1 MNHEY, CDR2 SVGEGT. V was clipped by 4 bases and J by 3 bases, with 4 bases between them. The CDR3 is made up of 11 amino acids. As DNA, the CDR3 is TGTGCCAGCAGTTCCCTCTACGAGCAGTACTTC. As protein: CASSSLYEQYF.

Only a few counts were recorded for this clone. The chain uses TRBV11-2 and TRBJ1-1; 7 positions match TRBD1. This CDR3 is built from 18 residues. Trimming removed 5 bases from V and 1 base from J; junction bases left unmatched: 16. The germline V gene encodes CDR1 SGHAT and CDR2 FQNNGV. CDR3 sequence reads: CASSPMGVETGPNTEAFF. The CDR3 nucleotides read TGTGCCAGCAGCCCCATGGGGGTTGAGACAGGGCCGAACACTGAAGCTTTCTTT. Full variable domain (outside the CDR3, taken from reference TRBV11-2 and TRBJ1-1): EAGVAQSPRYKIIEKRQSVAFWCNPISGHATLYWYQQILGQGPKLLIQFQNNGVVDDSQLPKDRFSAERLKGVDSTLKIQPAKLEDSAVYLCASSPMGVETGPNTEAFFGQGTRLTVV.

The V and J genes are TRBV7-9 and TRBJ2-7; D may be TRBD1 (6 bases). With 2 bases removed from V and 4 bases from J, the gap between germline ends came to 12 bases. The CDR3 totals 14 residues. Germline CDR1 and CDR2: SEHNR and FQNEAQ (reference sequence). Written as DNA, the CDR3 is TGTGCCAGCAGCTTATACCAGGGGCAGTACGAGCAGTACTTC. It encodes CASSLYQGQYEQYF.

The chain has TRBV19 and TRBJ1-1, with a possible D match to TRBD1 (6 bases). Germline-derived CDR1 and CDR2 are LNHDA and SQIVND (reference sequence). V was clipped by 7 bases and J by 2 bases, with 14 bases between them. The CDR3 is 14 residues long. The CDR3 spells CASTKGGSNTEAFF. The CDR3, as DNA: TGTGCCAGTACCAAGGGGGGGTCCAACACTGAAGCTTTCTTT. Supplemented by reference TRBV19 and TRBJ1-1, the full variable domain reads DGGITQSPKYLFRKEGQNVTLSCEQNLNHDAMYWYRQDPGQGLRLIYYSQIVNDFQKGDIAEGYSVSREKKESFPLTVTSAQKNPTAFYLCASTKGGSNTEAFFGQGTRLTVV.

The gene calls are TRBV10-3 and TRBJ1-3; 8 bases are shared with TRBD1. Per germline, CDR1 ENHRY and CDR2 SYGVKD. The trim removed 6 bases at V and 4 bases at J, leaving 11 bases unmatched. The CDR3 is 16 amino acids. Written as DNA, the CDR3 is TGTGCCATCAGGGCCCGGACAGGGCTATTGGGAAACACCATATATTTT. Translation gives CAIRARTGLLGNTIYF.

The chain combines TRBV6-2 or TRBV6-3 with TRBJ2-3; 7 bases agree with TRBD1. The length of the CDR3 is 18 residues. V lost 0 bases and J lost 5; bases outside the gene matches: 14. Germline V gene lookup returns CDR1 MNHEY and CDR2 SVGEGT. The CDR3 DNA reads TGTGCCAGCAGTTACTCGCACGCGGTAGGGGGCCAGAAAGATACGCAGTATTTT. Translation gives CASSYSHAVGGQKDTQYF.

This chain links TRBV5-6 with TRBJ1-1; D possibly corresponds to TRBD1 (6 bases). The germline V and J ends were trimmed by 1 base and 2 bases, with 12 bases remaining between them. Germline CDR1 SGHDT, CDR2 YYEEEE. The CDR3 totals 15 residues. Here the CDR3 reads CASSLNRGGNTEAFF. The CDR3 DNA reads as TGTGCCAGCAGCTTGAACCGGGGGGGCAACACTGAAGCTTTCTTT. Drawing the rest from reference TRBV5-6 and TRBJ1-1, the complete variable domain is DAGVTQSPTHLIKTRGQQVTLRCSPKSGHDTVSWYQQALGQGPQFIFQYYEEEERQRGNFPDRFSGHQFPNYSSELNVNALLLGDSALYLCASSLNRGGNTEAFFGQGTRLTVV.

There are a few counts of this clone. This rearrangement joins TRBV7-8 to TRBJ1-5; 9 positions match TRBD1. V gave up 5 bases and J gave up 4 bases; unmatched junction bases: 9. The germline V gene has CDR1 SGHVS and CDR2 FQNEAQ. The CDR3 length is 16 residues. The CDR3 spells CASSAQGAGANQPQHF. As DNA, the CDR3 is TGTGCCAGCAGCGCACAGGGGGCTGGAGCTAATCAGCCCCAGCATTTT.

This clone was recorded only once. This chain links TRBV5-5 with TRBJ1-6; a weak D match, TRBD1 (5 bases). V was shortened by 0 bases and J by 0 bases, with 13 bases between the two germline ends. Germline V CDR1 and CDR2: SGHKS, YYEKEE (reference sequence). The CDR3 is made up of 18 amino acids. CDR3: CASSLVGRQSSYNSPLHF. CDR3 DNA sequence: TGTGCCAGCAGCTTGGTGGGCAGACAGAGCTCCTATAATTCACCCCTCCACTTT.

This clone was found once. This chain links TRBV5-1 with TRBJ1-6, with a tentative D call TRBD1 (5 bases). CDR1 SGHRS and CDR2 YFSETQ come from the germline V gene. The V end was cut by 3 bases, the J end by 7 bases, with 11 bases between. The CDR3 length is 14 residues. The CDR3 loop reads CASSSQGGNSPLHF. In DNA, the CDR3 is TGCGCCAGCAGCTCTCAGGGTGGCAATTCACCCCTCCACTTT.

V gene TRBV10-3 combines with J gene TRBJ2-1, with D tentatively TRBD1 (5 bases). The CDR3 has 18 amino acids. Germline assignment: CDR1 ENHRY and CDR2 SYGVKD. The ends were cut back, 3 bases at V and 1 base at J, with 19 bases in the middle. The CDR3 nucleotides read TGTGCCATCAGTGAATCTAGGCTCGTGGGGCCGTCCTACAATGAGCAGTTCTTC. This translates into CAISESRLVGPSYNEQFF.

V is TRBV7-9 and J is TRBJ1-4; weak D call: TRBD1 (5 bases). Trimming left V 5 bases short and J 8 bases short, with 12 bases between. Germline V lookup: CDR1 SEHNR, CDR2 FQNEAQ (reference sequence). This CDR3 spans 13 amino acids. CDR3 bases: TGTGCCAGCAGCCTACAGGTCTCGGAAAAACTGTTTTTT. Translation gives CASSLQVSEKLFF.

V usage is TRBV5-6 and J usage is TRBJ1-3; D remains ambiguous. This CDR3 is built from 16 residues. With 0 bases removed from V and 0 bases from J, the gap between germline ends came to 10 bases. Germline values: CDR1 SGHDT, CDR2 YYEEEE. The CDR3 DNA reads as TGTGCCAGCAGCTTGGGCTCAGTCTTCTCTGGAAACACCATATATTTT. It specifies CASSLGSVFSGNTIYF.

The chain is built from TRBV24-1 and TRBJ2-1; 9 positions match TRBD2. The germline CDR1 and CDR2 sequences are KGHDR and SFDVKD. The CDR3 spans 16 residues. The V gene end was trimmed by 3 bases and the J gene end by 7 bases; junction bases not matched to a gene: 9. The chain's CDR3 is CATSDRSGRRGNEQFF. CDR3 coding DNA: TGTGCCACCAGTGATCGGAGCGGGAGGAGGGGTAATGAGCAGTTCTTC.

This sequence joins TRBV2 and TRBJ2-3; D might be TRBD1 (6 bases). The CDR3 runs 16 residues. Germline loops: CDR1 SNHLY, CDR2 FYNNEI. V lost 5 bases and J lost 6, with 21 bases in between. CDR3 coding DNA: TGTGCCAGCAGTCTCACCGGGACACATTTATTTGATACGCAGTATTTT. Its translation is CASSLTGTHLFDTQYF.

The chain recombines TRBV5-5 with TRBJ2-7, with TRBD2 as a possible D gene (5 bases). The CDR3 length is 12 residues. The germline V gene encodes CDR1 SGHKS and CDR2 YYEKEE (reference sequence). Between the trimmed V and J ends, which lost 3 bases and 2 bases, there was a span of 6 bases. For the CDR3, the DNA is TGTGCCAGCAGCTCCGGGACCTACGAGCAGTACTTC. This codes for CASSSGTYEQYF.

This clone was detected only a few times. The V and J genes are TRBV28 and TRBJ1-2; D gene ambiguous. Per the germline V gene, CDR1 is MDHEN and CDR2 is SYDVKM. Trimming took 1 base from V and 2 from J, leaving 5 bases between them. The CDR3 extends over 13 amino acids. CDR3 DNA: TGTGCCAGCAGTTTATACCGGAACTATGGCTACACCTTC. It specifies CASSLYRNYGYTF.

CDR3 region: CASSGEKRAGGNEQFF. CDR3 sequence (DNA): TGTGCCAGCAGCGGGGAGAAGCGGGCCGGGGGCAATGAGCAGTTCTTC. V and J are TRBV9 and TRBJ2-1; D may be TRBD2 (6 bases). Germline V gives CDR1 SGDLS, CDR2 YYNGEE. V lost 3 bases and J lost 6, with 19 bases in between. This CDR3 spans 16 amino acids.

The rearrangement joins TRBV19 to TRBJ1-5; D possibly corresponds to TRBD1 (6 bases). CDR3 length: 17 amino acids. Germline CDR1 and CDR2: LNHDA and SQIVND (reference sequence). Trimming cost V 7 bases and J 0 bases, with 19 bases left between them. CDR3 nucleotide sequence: TGTGCCAGTAACCCCGGGACATATGAGAATAGCAATCAGCCCCAGCATTTT. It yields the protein CASNPGTYENSNQPQHF.